A single sample gave rise to the 13 T cell receptor beta chains below, sequenced in a study of blood T cell repertoires in COVID-19. Clones were sequenced by immunoSEQ multiplex PCR, and TCRdb holds only the in-frame ones, with some missing. The sample has around 46,000 clones; around nine tenths are singletons. The specimen sequenced was peripheral blood. The receptors stem from a man aged 55-75 years with active or convalescent COVID-19.

The V and J genes are TRBV12-5 and TRBJ1-1; TRBD1 aligns across 8 bases. J lost 1 base, V lost 4 bases, and 11 bases had no gene match. CDR1 LGHNT and CDR2 FRNRAP come from the germline V gene. The length of the CDR3 is 17 residues. In DNA, the CDR3 is TGTGCTAGTGGTTACCGAACAGGGGGGAGAGAGAACACTGAAGCTTTCTTT. Protein: CASGYRTGGRENTEAFF. Full variable domain (missing parts from reference TRBV12-5 and TRBJ1-1): DARVTQTPRHKVTEMGQEVTMRCQPILGHNTVFWYRQTMMQGLELLAYFRNRAPLDDSGMPKDRFSAEMPDATLATLKIQPSEPRDSAVYFCASGYRTGGRENTEAFFGQGTRLTVV.

In this sample, this clone turned up a few times. The rearrangement links TRBV7-9 to TRBJ1-2, with 9 bases fitting TRBD1. Germline values: CDR1 SEHNR, CDR2 FQNEAQ (reference sequence). J lost 8 bases, V lost 4 bases, and 5 bases had no gene match. The CDR3 loop spans 13 amino acids. The CDR3 DNA follows: TGTGCCAGCAGCTCTTGGACAGGGGAAGGCTACACCTTC. It yields the protein CASSSWTGEGYTF. Together with reference TRBV7-9 and TRBJ1-2, the CDR3 gives the full variable domain: DTGVSQNPRHKITKRGQNVTFRCDPISEHNRLYWYRQTLGQGPEFLTYFQNEAQLEKSRLLSDRFSAERPKGSFSTLEIQRTEQGDSAMYLCASSSWTGEGYTFGSGTRLTVV.

The genes are TRBV10-3 and TRBJ1-3; maybe TRBD1 (6 bases). Germline V gene lookup returns CDR1 ENHRY and CDR2 SYGVKD. With 3 bases removed from V and 0 bases from J, the gap between germline ends came to 21 bases. CDR3 length: 19 amino acids. The CDR3 spells CAISDDTDSPTPSGNTIYF. For the CDR3, the DNA is TGTGCCATCAGTGACGACACGGACAGCCCCACACCCTCTGGAAACACCATATATTTT.

The chain is built from TRBV24-1 and TRBJ2-7; 10 positions match TRBD2. Germline trimming cut 3 bases from V and 3 bases from J; bases unmatched to any gene: 4. This CDR3 region has 15 residues. CDR1 KGHDR and CDR2 SFDVKD come from the germline V gene. CDR3 coding DNA: TGTGCCACCAGTGATGAGCGGGGGGGCCTCTACGAGCAGTACTTC. This codes for CATSDERGGLYEQYF.

The gene calls are TRBV19 and TRBJ1-2; a weak D match, TRBD1 (5 bases). V dropped 6 bases and J dropped 1 base, with 6 bases sitting between them. The germline V gene encodes CDR1 LNHDA and CDR2 SQIVND (reference sequence). This CDR3 region has 12 residues. The CDR3 DNA reads TGTGCCAGTAGCGACAGTAACTATGGCTACACCTTC. Translating it yields CASSDSNYGYTF.

The chain employs TRBV4-3 and TRBJ1-2; 7 bases are shared with TRBD1. The CDR3 is 19 residues long. J lost 0 bases, V lost 1 base, and 14 bases had no gene match. CDR1 and CDR2 from the germline V gene are LGHNA and YSLEER. As DNA, the CDR3 is TGCGCCAGCAGCCAAGCAATTCCGGCGGGGACAGCAGCTAACTATGGCTACACCTTC. Its translation is CASSQAIPAGTAANYGYTF.

The gene calls are TRBV4-2 and TRBJ2-3; 12 nucleotides agree with TRBD2. This CDR3 comprises 16 residues. After removal of 4 bases from V and 2 bases from J, the junction contained 4 bases not matched to a gene. From germline, CDR1 is LGHNA and CDR2 YNFKEQ. The CDR3 sequence: CASSPRTSGTTDTQYF. The CDR3 coding sequence is TGTGCCAGCAGCCCGCGGACTAGCGGGACCACAGATACGCAGTATTTT.

The rearrangement uses TRBV7-9 and TRBJ1-6; D is unclear. Trimming took 1 base from V and 9 from J, leaving 10 bases between them. The germline V gene has CDR1 SEHNR and CDR2 FQNEAQ (reference sequence). The CDR3 has 14 amino acids. The CDR3 sequence: CASSLGSAASPLHF. For the CDR3, the DNA is TGTGCCAGCAGCTTAGGCAGCGCCGCTTCACCCCTCCACTTT.

The chain links TRBV5-6 to TRBJ1-2; 11 bases map to TRBD1. The trim removed 3 bases at V and 2 bases at J, leaving 3 bases unmatched. Germline CDR1 SGHDT, CDR2 YYEEEE. There are 15 residues in the CDR3. The CDR3 sequence: CASSSRDRGNYGYTF. The CDR3 region has the DNA TGTGCCAGCAGCTCCCGGGACAGGGGGAACTATGGCTACACCTTC. Full variable domain (rest looked up from reference TRBV5-6 and TRBJ1-2): DAGVTQSPTHLIKTRGQQVTLRCSPKSGHDTVSWYQQALGQGPQFIFQYYEEEERQRGNFPDRFSGHQFPNYSSELNVNALLLGDSALYLCASSSRDRGNYGYTFGSGTRLTVV.

This clone occurred a few times. The chain employs TRBV5-1 and TRBJ1-1; weak D call: TRBD1 (6 bases). The CDR3 extends over 17 amino acids. V was pared by 3 bases and J by 5 bases, with 23 bases between. The V gene's germline CDR1 is SGHRS and CDR2 YFSETQ. CDR3 residues: CASSWSPSGGAGTEAFF. The CDR3 DNA reads TGCGCCAGCAGCTGGTCCCCCTCGGGGGGCGCGGGGACTGAAGCTTTCTTT.

This clone has a single count. The chain uses TRBV6-6 and TRBJ2-3; a weak D match, TRBD2 (6 bases). The V gene lost 5 bases and the J gene lost 7 bases, with 10 bases spanning the gap. The germline V gene has CDR1 MNHNY and CDR2 SVGAGI (reference sequence). This CDR3 has 12 residues. The CDR3 loop reads CASSSSGYTQYF. CDR3 in DNA: TGTGCCAGCAGTAGTAGCGGATATACGCAGTATTTT.

The genes are TRBV9 and TRBJ1-1; the match to TRBD1 covers 9 bases. CDR1 is SGDLS and CDR2 is YYNGEE in the germline V gene. The junction had 8 bases not matched to a gene; V was cut back by 3 bases and J by 11 bases. The CDR3 is 13 amino acids. The CDR3 reads CASSAKGTGFAFF. Written as DNA, the CDR3 is TGTGCCAGCAGCGCCAAGGGGACAGGGTTTGCTTTCTTT.

The J gene is TRBJ2-3, the V gene TRBV9; D remains ambiguous. The CDR3 is 16 residues long. Per the germline V gene, CDR1 is SGDLS and CDR2 is YYNGEE. Trimming removed 0 bases at V and 1 base at J, with 12 bases between. The CDR3 loop reads CASSVGLRQGTDTQYF. CDR3 nucleotide sequence: TGTGCCAGCAGCGTAGGGTTGCGTCAGGGCACAGATACGCAGTATTTT.